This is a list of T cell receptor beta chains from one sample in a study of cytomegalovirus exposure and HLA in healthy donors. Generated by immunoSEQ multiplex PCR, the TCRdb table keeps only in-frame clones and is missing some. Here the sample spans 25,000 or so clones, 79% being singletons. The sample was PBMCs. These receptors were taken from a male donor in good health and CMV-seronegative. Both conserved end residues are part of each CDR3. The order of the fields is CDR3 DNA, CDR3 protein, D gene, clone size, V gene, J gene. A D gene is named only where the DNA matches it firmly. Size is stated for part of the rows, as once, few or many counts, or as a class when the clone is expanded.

TGTGCCAGCACCCGTGGGGGAGGACTAGCGGGGGCAGATACGCAGTATTTT,CASTRGGGLAGADTQYF,TRBD2,.,TRBV5-4,TRBJ2-3
TGTGCCAGCTCACCAGTGGACAGCCTCAATGAAAAACTGTTTTTT,CASSPVDSLNEKLFF,.,once,TRBV18,TRBJ1-4
TGTGCCAGCAGTGCGACCGGGACTAGCGGAAGCAATGAGCAGTTCTTC,CASSATGTSGSNEQFF,TRBD2,.,TRBV6-1,TRBJ2-1
TGTGCCAGTGTCCGGACATTCCAAGAGACCCAGTACTTC,CASVRTFQETQYF,.,once,TRBV7-2,TRBJ2-5
TGTGCCAGCAGCCCCATCGGACTAGCGGGGGGGCCGCGGGCAGATACGCAGTATTTT,CASSPIGLAGGPRADTQYF,TRBD2,.,TRBV27,TRBJ2-3
TGTGCCACCAGCAGAGGACGAGGAGGGGCTTACACAGATACGCAGTATTTT,CATSRGRGGAYTDTQYF,.,.,TRBV15,TRBJ2-3
TGTGCCAGTAGTCCGACAGGGATGACCAAAAACATTCAGTACTTC,CASSPTGMTKNIQYF,TRBD1,.,TRBV19,TRBJ2-4
TGTGCCTGGAGTGGCGTTCTGGTCATTGGGGCCAACGTCCTGACTTTC,CAWSGVLVIGANVLTF,.,once,TRBV30,TRBJ2-6
TGTGCCACCAGCACCGAGAAGAGCAATCAGCCCCAGCATTTT,CATSTEKSNQPQHF,.,few,TRBV15,TRBJ1-5
TGTGCCAGCAGTTTATTGAGGGTACGGGGCACTGAAGCTTTCTTT,CASSLLRVRGTEAFF,.,.,TRBV28,TRBJ1-1
TGTGCCAGCATAAAGGGGGCTACAGACAATGAGCAGTTCTTC,CASIKGATDNEQFF,TRBD1,.,TRBV2,TRBJ2-1
TGTGCCAGCAGTTTAAGGCAGGACACTGAAGCTTTCTTT,CASSLRQDTEAFF,.,.,TRBV28,TRBJ1-1
TGTGCCAGCAGTAGAGGGACAACAACTAATGAAAAACTGTTTTTT,CASSRGTTTNEKLFF,.,few,TRBV6-1,TRBJ1-4
TGTGCCAGCAGCCCCCGCGACAGGGGCTCCTACGAGCAGTACTTC,CASSPRDRGSYEQYF,TRBD1,once,TRBV7-2,TRBJ2-7
TGTGCCAGCAGTTCACGAGTAGGGCCGCGGGGGGATAGTGAAAAACTGTTTTTT,CASSSRVGPRGDSEKLFF,.,.,TRBV28,TRBJ1-4
TGTGCCAGTAGCAACGGACAGGGGTATCGGACAGGGGGCGTAGGAGATGAAAAACTGTTTTTT,CASSNGQGYRTGGVGDEKLFF,TRBD1,.,TRBV19,TRBJ1-4
TGTGCCAGCAGCTTCCGACTAAGGGTCGCCGACGAGCAGTACTTC,CASSFRLRVADEQYF,.,.,TRBV13,TRBJ2-7
TGTGCCAGCAGTTTTTCAGGGTCAGGAAACACCATATATTTT,CASSFSGSGNTIYF,.,.,TRBV28,TRBJ1-3
TGTGCCAGTAGTATAGATAAACAGAACCCTAGCAATCAGCCCCAGCATTTT,CASSIDKQNPSNQPQHF,.,.,TRBV19,TRBJ1-5
TGTGCCAGCAGCCAAGATGACGCGGTCACAGATACGCAGTATTTT,CASSQDDAVTDTQYF,.,.,TRBV4-2,TRBJ2-3
TGTGCCAGCAGCGTTAGCGGCCTCCGTGTTGGTGAGCAGTTCTTC,CASSVSGLRVGEQFF,.,.,TRBV6-1,TRBJ2-1
TGTGCCAGCAGTGACCCGGGACAGGGCGTGTACGAGCAGTACTTC,CASSDPGQGVYEQYF,TRBD1,.,TRBV25-1,TRBJ2-7
TGTGCCAGTAGTATTAGCGGGAGCCCCACCTACGAGCAGTACTTC,CASSISGSPTYEQYF,TRBD2,.,TRBV19,TRBJ2-7
TGTGCCAGCAGCCCTCTAGCGGGAGCTGGCAATGAGCAGTTCTTC,CASSPLAGAGNEQFF,TRBD2,.,TRBV25-1,TRBJ2-1
TGCGCCAGCAGCTTGAGCGTTCTAGCGGGGGACACAGATACGCAGTATTTT,CASSLSVLAGDTDTQYF,TRBD2,.,TRBV5-1,TRBJ2-3
TGTGCCACCCGGACAGGGAGGGACTATGGCTACACCTTC,CATRTGRDYGYTF,TRBD1,.,TRBV10-3,TRBJ1-2
TGTGCCAGCAGTTACTTAGAGGGGGGGGACACTGAAGCTTTCTTT,CASSYLEGGDTEAFF,.,few,TRBV6-5,TRBJ1-1
TGTGCCAGCTCACCGGACAGTGTATTAAGGGGCGCCATATATTTT,CASSPDSVLRGAIYF,.,.,TRBV18,TRBJ1-3
TGTGCCAGCAGTGAAGGTAGCGGGGGGCATGAGCAGTTCTTC,CASSEGSGGHEQFF,TRBD2,.,TRBV6-4,TRBJ2-1
TGTGCCAGCAGCTTCGGCGGGAGCCCCGAATATGAGCAGTTCTTC,CASSFGGSPEYEQFF,TRBD2,.,TRBV7-9,TRBJ2-1
TGTGCCAGCAGCAACACAAACAGGGGACATAATTCACCCCTCCACTTT,CASSNTNRGHNSPLHF,TRBD1,.,TRBV27,TRBJ1-6
TGTGCCAGCAGTAGAAGAGGACAGGAAAACTATGGCTACACCTTC,CASSRRGQENYGYTF,TRBD1,few,TRBV6-6,TRBJ1-2
TGTGCCAGCACTATCGGGGTAAATCAGCCCCAGCATTTT,CASTIGVNQPQHF,.,.,TRBV28,TRBJ1-5
TGTGCCAGCAGCTTAGGAGACAGGGGGCGAGATGAGCAGTACTTC,CASSLGDRGRDEQYF,TRBD1,few,TRBV7-2,TRBJ2-7
TGTGCCAGCAGTTTACAGGTCTCTGGAAACACCATATATTTT,CASSLQVSGNTIYF,.,.,TRBV28,TRBJ1-3
TGCAGCGCCGGGACTAGCCCCTACAATGAGCAGTTCTTC,CSAGTSPYNEQFF,TRBD2,.,TRBV29-1,TRBJ2-1
TGTGCCAGCAGTGTTCTCCCGACTAGCACAGATACGCAGTATTTT,CASSVLPTSTDTQYF,.,.,TRBV6-4,TRBJ2-3
TGTGCCAGCAGTGATGATTACATTTATCAGCCCCAGCATTTT,CASSDDYIYQPQHF,.,.,TRBV2,TRBJ1-5
TGTGCCAGCAGTTTAAGAACAGGGGGGGCTGGCTACACCTTC,CASSLRTGGAGYTF,TRBD1,.,TRBV28,TRBJ1-2
TGTGCCAGCAGCCAAACAGTGGGAGAGACCCAGTACTTC,CASSQTVGETQYF,.,.,TRBV7-3,TRBJ2-5
TGTGCCAGCAGCCCACAGAACCTTCCCACAGATACGCAGTATTTT,CASSPQNLPTDTQYF,.,once,TRBV6-4,TRBJ2-3
TGTGCCAGCAGCCCGGGGGGACGAGAGCAGTTCTTC,CASSPGGREQFF,TRBD2,few,TRBV9,TRBJ2-1
TGTGCCACCTTTGACAACTACGAGCAGTACTTC,CATFDNYEQYF,.,.,TRBV28,TRBJ2-7
TGTGCCAGCTCCGGGATAAGTAATTCACCCCTCCACTTT,CASSGISNSPLHF,.,.,TRBV6-5,TRBJ1-6
TGCGCCAGCAGCTTCTTGGGGGGCTCCTACAATGAGCAGTTCTTC,CASSFLGGSYNEQFF,.,.,TRBV5-1,TRBJ2-1
TGCAGCGTCCCTCAGGGTACAGATACGCAGTATTTT,CSVPQGTDTQYF,.,.,TRBV29-1,TRBJ2-3